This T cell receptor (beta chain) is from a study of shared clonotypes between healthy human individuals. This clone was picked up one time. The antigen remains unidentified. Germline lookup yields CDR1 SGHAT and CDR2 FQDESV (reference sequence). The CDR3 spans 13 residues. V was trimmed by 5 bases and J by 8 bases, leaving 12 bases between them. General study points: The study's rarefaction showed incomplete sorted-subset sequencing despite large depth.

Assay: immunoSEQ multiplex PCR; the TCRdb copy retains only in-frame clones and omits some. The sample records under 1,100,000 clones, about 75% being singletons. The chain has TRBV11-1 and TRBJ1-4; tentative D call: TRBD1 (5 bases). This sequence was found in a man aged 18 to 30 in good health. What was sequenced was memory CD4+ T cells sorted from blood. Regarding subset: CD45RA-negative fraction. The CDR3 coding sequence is TGTGCCAGCAGCCCCGGGACTACAGAAAAACTGTTTTTT. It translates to CASSPGTTEKLFF.